Sequencing of this TCR beta chain was carried out in a study of T cells after yellow fever vaccination. Via MiXCR, TCRdb re-called the 5' RACE reads, giving one row per CDR3 protein. The repertoire holds hundreds of thousands of distinct CDR3 sequences, with under 15% as singletons. V was clipped by 8 bases and J by 3 bases, with 10 bases between them. This CDR3 region has 12 residues. Germline assignment: CDR1 MNHEY and CDR2 SVGAGI. This clonotype occurred a few times. This specimen was CD4+ T cells sorted from PBMCs, taken 15 days after the yellow fever booster vaccination. The receptor comes from a man younger than 35 who received the YFV17D yellow fever vaccine. The gene calls are TRBV6-5 and TRBJ1-2; D unclear. As DNA, the CDR3 is TGTGCCAGCTTTACAGAGTACTATGGCTACACCTTC. The encoded protein is CASFTEYYGYTF.